Here is one T cell receptor beta chain with its context. In each sample, 80,000 to 100,000 TCR templates were assayed. The method was immunoSEQ multiplex PCR; TCRdb's version includes in-frame clones alone and lacks a portion of them. In the table there are tens of thousands of clones, nearly 98% of which are singletons. The data were obtained in a study of siplizumab effects on memory and regulatory T cells. The ends lost 3 bases at V and 6 bases at J; junction bases unmatched: 8. Germline-derived CDR1 and CDR2 are LNHDA and SQIVND (reference sequence). There are 15 residues in the CDR3. Unstimulated subsets comprising naive, memory, effector memory and TEMRA cells were sequenced in three donor pairs.

The source material was naive CD4+ T cells sorted from blood. The chain couples TRBV19 to TRBJ2-1, with TRBD2 identical over 7 bases. The clonotype comes from a human donor in good health. The CDR3 nucleotides are TGTGCCAGTAGTATGGGTGGGAGGGCCCTCAATGAGCAGTTCTTC. This codes for CASSMGGRALNEQFF.